These T cell receptor beta chains were read from a single sample in a study of blood T cells in healthy people across ages. TCRdb itself ran the 5' RACE reads through MiXCR, one entry per CDR3 protein. Of 1 million to 1.2 million distinct CDR3 sequences listed, around two fifths are singletons. The material sequenced was blood. Source of these receptors: a man aged 18 to 35 in good health. Both conserved end residues are part of each CDR3. Each record gives: J gene, clone size, V gene, D gene, CDR3 DNA, CDR3 protein. The D gene is left open where the match is weak. Where a row states a size, it is once, few, many or the class of an expanded clone; other rows omit it.

TRBJ1-2 | - | TRBV4-2 | TRBD1 | TGTGCCAGCGGGAATGGTGGGACAGTTAACTATGGCTACACCTTC | CASGNGGTVNYGYTF
TRBJ1-2 | few | TRBV12-3/TRBV12-4 | - | TGTGCCAGCAGCGTATCGGGGACCTCCACCTTC | CASSVSGTSTF
TRBJ2-3 | - | TRBV7-9 | TRBD2 | TGTGCCAGCAGCACCCGACTAGCGGGGGCCCTACCCACAGGTACACAGTATTTT | CASSTRLAGALPTGTQYF
TRBJ2-3 | few | TRBV10-3 | TRBD2 | TGTGCCATCAGTTCCCGGAGTAGCGGGGGGGCAGATACGCAGTATTTT | CAISSRSSGGADTQYF
TRBJ2-5 | - | TRBV20-1 | - | TGCAGTGCTAGATCCGACCGGGCGACAGACCGAGAGCAGTACTTC | CSARSDRATDREQYF
TRBJ1-5 | - | TRBV7-2 | - | TGTGCCAGCAGCGACCGGGGGTTTGGGAGCAATCAGCCCCAGCATTTT | CASSDRGFGSNQPQHF
TRBJ1-5 | - | TRBV6-2/TRBV6-3 | - | TGTGCCAGCAGTTACTCACGAGGAGATCAGCCCCAGCATTTT | CASSYSRGDQPQHF
TRBJ1-4 | - | TRBV27 | - | TGTGCCAGCAGTGGCAGACAGTATGAAAAACTGTTTTTT | CASSGRQYEKLFF
TRBJ2-1 | - | TRBV20-1 | TRBD2 | TGCAGTAGCAGCGGGGGGGTTGGCAATGAGCAGTTCTTC | CSSSGGVGNEQFF
TRBJ2-5 | - | TRBV20-1 | - | TGCAGTGCACTTGCCATCCAAGAGACCCAGTACTTC | CSALAIQETQYF
TRBJ2-7 | - | TRBV6-5 | - | TGTGCCAGCAGTTACTTACCGGAACCAGTATCTTACGAGCAGTACTTC | CASSYLPEPVSYEQYF
TRBJ2-3 | - | TRBV12-3/TRBV12-4 | - | TGTGCCAGCAGTTTAATGGCGGGGGCGACAGATACGCGGTATTTT | CASSLMAGATDTRYF
TRBJ1-5 | - | TRBV6-2/TRBV6-3 | TRBD1 | TGTGCCAGCAGTTACCCAGGGGGCGGCAATCAGCCCCAGCATTTT | CASSYPGGGNQPQHF
TRBJ1-1 | once | TRBV20-1 | - | TGCAGTGCTAGTGAAGTCCCTCCCACTGAAGCTTTCTTT | CSASEVPPTEAFF
TRBJ1-2 | many | TRBV25-1 | TRBD1 | TGTGCCAGCAGTGAATATACCCGGACAGGGGATGGCTACACCTTC | CASSEYTRTGDGYTF
TRBJ1-2 | - | TRBV12-3/TRBV12-4 | - | TGTGCCAGCAGTGGACTTTCCTCCTATGGCTACACCTTC | CASSGLSSYGYTF
TRBJ1-2 | - | TRBV20-1 | - | TGCAGTGCTAGAGGGGGTACGACAGAAGATGGCTACACCTTC | CSARGGTTEDGYTF
TRBJ1-4 | - | TRBV5-1 | TRBD1 | TGCGCCAGCAGCTTACAGGGGGGAAAGAATGAAAAACTGTTTTTT | CASSLQGGKNEKLFF
TRBJ1-1 | - | TRBV25-1 | - | TGTGCCTCCGGAGGGCAGGCGGGCACTGAAGCTTTCTTT | CASGGQAGTEAFF
TRBJ1-6 | few | TRBV12-3/TRBV12-4 | - | TGTGCCAGCAGCCGGGCCAGCACCCTCCACTTT | CASSRASTLHF
TRBJ1-2 | - | TRBV7-2 | TRBD1 | TGTGCCAGCAGCTTAGCCCGGACAGGCTATGGCTACACCTTC | CASSLARTGYGYTF
TRBJ1-4 | few | TRBV2 | - | TGTGCCAGCAGTGAAGTTTCGTTTAAGTTTTTT | CASSEVSFKFF
TRBJ2-5 | few | TRBV12-3/TRBV12-4 | - | TGTACCAGCTTACTTGGGGGTGGGCAAGAGACCCAGTACTTC | CTSLLGGGQETQYF
TRBJ2-2 | - | TRBV7-2 | TRBD1 | TGTGCCAGCAGCTTCGGACAGGGAATTACCGGGGAGCTGTTTTTT | CASSFGQGITGELFF
TRBJ1-2 | few | TRBV7-8 | TRBD1 | TGTGCCAGCGGACAGGGTCGGACCAACTATGGCTACACCTTC | CASGQGRTNYGYTF
TRBJ2-1 | - | TRBV25-1 | - | TGTGCCAGCGAACAGGGCCGTAATGAGCAGTTCTTC | CASEQGRNEQFF
TRBJ2-1 | - | TRBV19 | - | TGTGCCAGTAGTGAGGAGACTGAGCAGTTCTTC | CASSEETEQFF
TRBJ1-1 | few | TRBV28 | TRBD1 | TGTGCCAGCAGTTTCCCCGGACAGGGCAACACTGAAGCTTTCTTT | CASSFPGQGNTEAFF
TRBJ1-2 | many | TRBV12-3/TRBV12-4 | - | TGTGCCAGCAGTTTAAACCTAGGGCATGGCTACACCTTC | CASSLNLGHGYTF
TRBJ2-3 | - | TRBV11-2 | TRBD2 | TGTGCCAGCAGCTTAGAGTCTAGCGGGGACCTCACAGATACGCAGTATTTT | CASSLESSGDLTDTQYF
TRBJ2-2 | - | TRBV19 | TRBD2 | TGTGCCAGTAGTAAGGGACTAGACGCGAACACCGGGGAGCTGTTTTTT | CASSKGLDANTGELFF
TRBJ1-4 | - | TRBV5-1 | TRBD1 | TGCGCCAGCAGCCCCCGGGACAGGGTTGAAAAACTGTTTTTT | CASSPRDRVEKLFF
TRBJ1-5 | - | TRBV25-1 | - | TGTGCCAGCAGTGATCGGCAGTCTTATCAGCCCCAGCATTTT | CASSDRQSYQPQHF
TRBJ1-1 | - | TRBV2 | - | TGTGCCAGCAGTGAACGGGCGGTTATCGGAGAAGCTTTCTTT | CASSERAVIGEAFF
TRBJ2-3 | few | TRBV20-1 | - | TGCAGTGCTAGACCTTTCTCGGGGGCCGATACGCAGTATTTT | CSARPFSGADTQYF
TRBJ1-4 | - | TRBV25-1 | - | TGTGCCAGCAGTGAATTCGGAGGAGGGTCAGGGAATGAAAAACTGTTTTTT | CASSEFGGGSGNEKLFF
TRBJ1-2 | - | TRBV18 | - | TGTGCCAGCTCACCACCGGGCCTAGTATATGGCTACACCTTC | CASSPPGLVYGYTF
TRBJ2-5 | - | TRBV4-2 | - | TGTGCCAGCAGCCAAGACGCGAGGGAAGAGACCCAGTACTTC | CASSQDAREETQYF
TRBJ1-2 | - | TRBV4-3 | - | TGCGCCAGCAGCTCAAGCAGGGGATATGGCTACACCTTC | CASSSSRGYGYTF
TRBJ2-7 | - | TRBV6-5 | TRBD1 | TGTGCCAGCAGTTCTAGGGGGCTTCAGGCCTCCTACGAGCAGTACTTC | CASSSRGLQASYEQYF
TRBJ2-4 | - | TRBV10-3 | TRBD2 | TGTGCCATCAGTGCGAGCGGGGTAAAAAACATTCAGTACTTC | CAISASGVKNIQYF
TRBJ2-3 | - | TRBV5-1 | TRBD2 | TGCGCCAGCAGCTTGGAAGGACTAGCGGGGGTTCTCGCAGATACGCAGTATTTT | CASSLEGLAGVLADTQYF
TRBJ2-3 | - | TRBV29-1 | - | TGCAGCGTTGTCAGGGCCACAGATACGCAGTATTTT | CSVVRATDTQYF
TRBJ2-5 | - | TRBV7-7 | TRBD2 | TGTGCTAGCAGCCCAATGGGACTAGAAGAGACCCAGTACTTC | CASSPMGLEETQYF
TRBJ2-5 | - | TRBV7-9 | - | TGTGCCAGCAGCGCTACCATTGGAGATGAGCAGTACTTC | CASSATIGDEQYF
TRBJ2-4 | few | TRBV2 | - | TGTGCCAGCAGGTTGGGGATTGACCCAGTACTAGCCAAAAACATTCAGTACTTC | CASRLGIDPVLAKNIQYF
TRBJ2-3 | - | TRBV14 | - | TGTGCCAGCAGCCATCGGTATACGCAGTATTTT | CASSHRYTQYF
TRBJ2-1 | - | TRBV7-2 | TRBD1 | TGTGCCAGCAGCTTAGTAGGGCCAGGGGGCGGGAATGAGCAGTTCTTC | CASSLVGPGGGNEQFF